This T cell receptor beta chain was captured by sequencing in a study of T cells in Graves' hyperthyroidism and ophthalmopathy (dated by TCRdb to between 2018 and 2020). Background on the whole study: Peripheral blood was sampled at the time of initial diagnosis, prior to any treatment. The paper describes TCR Vbeta CDR3 sequencing of 140 or so peripheral blood samples, made up of roughly 40 ophthalmopathy patients, 70 to 75 hyperthyroidism patients and 17 progressor patients. A discovery cohort of about 100 patients, 43 with Graves' ophthalmopathy and approximately 55 with stable Graves' hyperthyroidism, was used to find distinguishing TCR V-J signatures. Prospective prediction of ophthalmopathy was tested in an independent validation cohort consisting of some 19 hyperthyroidism patients and around 16 patients who later progressed to ophthalmopathy. The approximately 98 discovery patients were randomly divided into training and test sets at a 7:3 ratio. The study also compared thyroid tissue and blood T-cell repertoires from more than five Graves' hyperthyroidism patients. After blood sampling, hyperthyroidism patients were treated with methimazole at a starting dose of 30 mg daily, and ophthalmopathy patients were treated with high-dose intravenous methylprednisolone. Study-level results and caveats: Most expanded thyroid clonotypes (frequency above 0.001) were also detected in blood, a finding suggesting that blood repertoires may reflect thyroid immune responses. A 13 V-J signature model separated ophthalmopathy from stable hyperthyroidism, with just over 85% sensitivity and 81.08% specificity in cross-validation and 80%/75% in testing. No statistical method was used to fix the sample size in advance, and group allocation was not hidden from the investigators. In validation, the model predicted progression to ophthalmopathy a median of roughly 6.5 months before onset, with over 55% sensitivity and roughly 79% specificity.

The CDR3, from cysteine to phenylalanine, totals 15 residues. CDR3 DNA only is kept here, 45 bases in frame from base 1. Deletion took 6 bases off V and 9 bases off J, with a span of 21 bases between the germline ends. Per the germline V gene, MDHEN is the CDR1 and SYDVKM is the CDR2. Many counts were recorded for this clonotype. Its target antigen remains unknown. The sample holds no much larger clone one base away, and base qualities are not on file. A patient counted as having stable Graves' hyperthyroidism if no progression to ophthalmopathy occurred over 18 months of follow-up. Hyperthyroidism patients were newly diagnosed, with disease duration under 2 months, and aged 18 to 65 years. The study excluded patients with uncontrolled infections, other autoimmune diseases, pregnancy or lactation. Diagnoses relied on clinical symptoms, serum thyroxine and TRAb, thyroid ultrasound and orbital computed tomography. PBMCs were separated from about 10 ml of fresh peripheral blood using Ficoll-Paque density gradient centrifugation. Total RNA was extracted with Trizol reagent, and quality was checked on an Agilent 2100 Bioanalyzer.

TCR beta CDR3 regions were amplified from RNA transcripts. The TCR CDR3 was subjected to a first round of RT-PCR using the HTBI primer set and the Qiagen OneStep RT-PCR kit. Libraries were constructed in a second round of multiplex PCR, after which size selection and purification were carried out. Sequencing of the libraries was done on an Illumina HiSeq2000 using paired-end 100 bp reads. In the paper's pipeline: SOAPnuke was used to process the raw data, throwing out any read that contained adapters or uncalled bases, had a mean Phred below 15, or lacked an exact constant-primer or identifier match. COPE v1.2.5 was used to merge high-quality paired reads, and clonotypes were defined as unique nucleotide sequences. Clonotypes were aligned to IMGT TRBV, TRBD and TRBJ reference segments using MiTCR v1.1. Analysis was restricted to V-J combinations with a frequency above 0.0001, which covered roughly 99% of repertoires. A TCS score was defined as the ratio of F50 (clonal expansion) to E x V (chaos), with BLOSUM62-based TCRdist applied between CDR3 peptides within each V-J. Welch's t-statistics and random forest reduced roughly 500 V-J features to 13, which were used in a naive Bayes classifier (R e1071). The raw public reads went through TCRdb reprocessing: fastp at Q25, MiXCR clone calling, in-frame beta chains kept. Duplicate CDR3 protein sequences are folded into a single record with the most common DNA and genes. The V and J calls and clone size are TCRdb's, not the authors'. This sample is represented by about 420,000 distinct CDR3 sequences; more than 15% of them were singletons. Jointly, the top ten make up roughly 8% of the sample.

The origin of this receptor is a woman aged 18-29 years with Graves' hyperthyroidism. Sequenced sample: blood. The chain links TRBV28 with TRBJ1-5; a tentative D match to TRBD1 spans 5 bases. The DNA sequence reads TGTGCCAGCAGACCCCACCAGGGAGCGGGGTGGCCCCAGCATTTT. This translates into CASRPHQGAGWPQHF.